The clone carrying this TCR beta chain was recorded once. Its antigen is unidentified. Within the sample, other DNA sequences also encode this same CDR3. These data originate in a study of beta chain features in type 1 diabetes. Whole-study results and caveats: Moderately but significantly shorter TCRB CDR3s were found in Type 1 diabetes patients in all four CD4+ subsets.

The entirety of the isolated RNA underwent reverse transcription, so expressed TCRB transcripts were sequenced. Roughly 3.6 million reads was the average for naive, central memory and regulatory T cell samples. Clones were sequenced by immunoSEQ multiplex PCR, and TCRdb holds only the in-frame ones, with some missing. In the table there are 150,000 to 200,000 clones, around 8.4% of which are singletons. Looked up from germline, CDR1 is SNHLY and CDR2 is FYNNEI. The CDR3 extends over 16 amino acids. The J segment lost 1 base and the V segment lost 3 bases, leaving 5 bases of the junction unmatched. Sequenced: central memory CD4+ T cells from blood. The sequence was collected from a woman between 18 and 30 years old with type 1 diabetes. The chain has TRBV2 and TRBJ2-3; 9 bases line up with TRBD2. CDR3 residues: CASSERAGGRTDTQYF. The CDR3 nucleotides read TGTGCCAGCAGTGAGCGAGCGGGAGGCCGCACAGATACGCAGTATTTT.